A single T cell receptor (beta chain) is shown here with its context. Its antigen remains unidentified. This sample includes further DNA sequences coding for the same CDR3. This sample was taken from a study of shared clonotypes between healthy human individuals. The study's findings and limits: Investigators expected sequencing depth to affect clonotype sharing among donors.

CDR3 length: 15 residues. The V gene's germline CDR1 is MNHNY and CDR2 SVGAGI (reference sequence). The J segment lost 0 bases and the V segment lost 4 bases, leaving 3 bases of the junction unmatched. Adults of Caucasian background living in Nashville, Tennessee made up all donors. In the CD4+ fraction, cells were divided into CD45RA+ naive and CD45RA-negative memory subsets. Sorted-subset replicate PCRs used approximately 180 ng of genomic DNA. This amount corresponded to 30,000 to 35,000 T cell genomes. The method was immunoSEQ multiplex PCR; TCRdb's version includes in-frame clones alone and lacks a portion of them. The sample carries some 2 million clones, roughly 94% recorded once.

Specimen: naive CD4+ T cells sorted from blood. Subset here: CD45RA+ positively selected. The rearrangement links TRBV6-6 to TRBJ2-3, with TRBD1 matching 8 bases. This clonotype originated in a young man in good health. In DNA form, the CDR3 reads TGTGCCAGCAGTTCAGGACAGGGAAGCACAGATACGCAGTATTTT. Residues: CASSSGQGSTDTQYF.